This is a list of T cell receptor beta chains from one sample in a study of blood T cell repertoires in COVID-19. Only in-frame clones appear in the TCRdb table, and some are missing; sequencing was by immunoSEQ multiplex PCR. Of just over 300,000 clones detected, 85% to 90% appear once; the ten largest clones hold less than 4.5%. Sequencing input: PBMCs or T cells enriched from blood (not recorded which). The receptors were gathered from a man aged 25-45 years who had recovered from COVID-19. Each CDR3 is given with its conserved first and last residue. D genes are given only for firm matches. Not all rows give a size; the values are once, few, many and, for expanded clones, a class.

J: TRBJ2-7; size: NA; V: TRBV28; D: TRBD2; CDR3: CASSLAGGPVEQYF; DNA: TGTGCCAGCAGTTTAGCGGGGGGGCCGGTTGAGCAGTACTTC
J: TRBJ1-2; size: NA; V: TRBV11-2; D: NA; CDR3: CASSLDIPNYGYTF; DNA: TGTGCCAGCAGCTTAGATATTCCTAACTATGGCTACACCTTC
J: TRBJ2-2; size: NA; V: TRBV7-9; D: NA; CDR3: CASTQVNTGELFF; DNA: TGTGCCAGCACACAGGTGAACACCGGGGAGCTGTTTTTT
J: TRBJ1-6; size: once; V: TRBV5-6; D: TRBD1; CDR3: CASSPGTGTSSYNSPLHF; DNA: TGTGCCAGCAGCCCGGGGACAGGTACTAGCTCCTATAATTCACCCCTCCACTTT
J: TRBJ2-2; size: once; V: TRBV7-2; D: NA; CDR3: CASSLSPRSYTGELFF; DNA: TGTGCCAGCAGCTTATCGCCCCGGAGCTACACCGGGGAGCTGTTTTTT
J: TRBJ1-2; size: once; V: TRBV27; D: NA; CDR3: CASSLTTGGYGYTF; DNA: TGTGCCAGCAGTTTAACCACTGGGGGGTATGGCTACACCTTC
J: TRBJ2-7; size: few; V: TRBV4-1; D: NA; CDR3: CASSQDGRSWDEQYF; DNA: TGCGCCAGCAGCCAAGATGGGAGGAGCTGGGACGAGCAGTACTTC
J: TRBJ2-7; size: NA; V: TRBV5-1; D: TRBD1; CDR3: CASSFKTGGAYSYEQYF; DNA: TGCGCCAGCAGCTTTAAGACAGGGGGCGCGTACTCCTACGAGCAGTACTTC
J: TRBJ2-6; size: NA; V: TRBV18; D: TRBD1; CDR3: CASSEGGAGANVLTF; DNA: TGTGCCAGCTCGGAAGGGGGCGCTGGGGCCAACGTCCTGACTTTC
J: TRBJ1-1; size: once; V: TRBV27; D: NA; CDR3: CASSTGTKGNTEAFF; DNA: TGTGCCAGCAGTACAGGGACGAAAGGAAACACTGAAGCTTTCTTT
J: TRBJ1-5; size: NA; V: TRBV30; D: TRBD1; CDR3: CAWSVRQGSYSNQPQHF; DNA: TGTGCCTGGAGTGTAAGACAGGGGTCCTATAGCAATCAGCCCCAGCATTTT
J: TRBJ1-2; size: NA; V: TRBV5-1; D: TRBD1; CDR3: CASSSGQADYGYTF; DNA: TGCGCCAGCAGCTCGGGACAGGCGGACTATGGCTACACCTTC
J: TRBJ2-3; size: NA; V: TRBV6-4; D: NA; CDR3: CASSALATDTQYF; DNA: TGTGCCAGCAGCGCTCTAGCGACAGATACGCAGTATTTT
J: TRBJ1-2; size: NA; V: TRBV3-1/TRBV3-2; D: NA; CDR3: CASSRSGGGVYGYTF; DNA: TGTGCCAGCAGCCGATCTGGGGGGGGCGTCTATGGCTACACCTTC
J: TRBJ1-2; size: NA; V: TRBV18; D: NA; CDR3: CASSTENYGYTF; DNA: TGTGCCAGCTCCACAGAGAACTATGGCTACACCTTC
J: TRBJ1-2; size: NA; V: TRBV19; D: TRBD1; CDR3: CASSAGTGALYGYTF; DNA: TGTGCCAGTAGTGCCGGGACAGGGGCACTCTATGGCTACACCTTC
J: TRBJ2-2; size: NA; V: TRBV19; D: TRBD1; CDR3: CASRSGQVNTGELFF; DNA: TGTGCCAGTAGATCGGGACAGGTGAACACCGGGGAGCTGTTTTTT
J: TRBJ2-5; size: once; V: TRBV10-1; D: NA; CDR3: CASSESGPKPAKETQYF; DNA: TGCGCCAGCAGTGAGTCGGGCCCCAAGCCCGCCAAGGAGACCCAGTACTTC
J: TRBJ2-5; size: NA; V: TRBV7-2; D: NA; CDR3: CASSFSGVQETQYF; DNA: TGTGCCAGCAGCTTTTCAGGGGTCCAAGAGACCCAGTACTTC
J: TRBJ1-2; size: NA; V: TRBV13; D: NA; CDR3: CASSLAGEGQAGYTF; DNA: TGTGCCAGCAGCTTAGCCGGGGAGGGGCAGGCCGGCTACACCTTC
J: TRBJ1-4; size: NA; V: TRBV29-1; D: NA; CDR3: CSGWTANEKLFF; DNA: TGCAGCGGTTGGACAGCGAATGAAAAACTGTTTTTT
J: TRBJ2-1; size: NA; V: TRBV29-1; D: NA; CDR3: CSGGLPRGNEQFF; DNA: TGCAGCGGGGGACTCCCCAGAGGCAATGAGCAGTTCTTC
J: TRBJ2-7; size: NA; V: TRBV5-1; D: NA; CDR3: CASSAFTVMVDEQYF; DNA: TGCGCCAGCAGCGCGTTTACAGTGATGGTGGACGAGCAGTACTTC
J: TRBJ2-1; size: few; V: TRBV6-5; D: TRBD2; CDR3: CASSWAGVSYNEQFF; DNA: TGTGCCAGCAGTTGGGCGGGAGTGTCCTACAATGAGCAGTTCTTC
J: TRBJ1-3; size: NA; V: TRBV5-1; D: TRBD1; CDR3: CASSPGTVPGNTIYF; DNA: TGCGCCAGCAGCCCCGGGACAGTCCCTGGAAACACCATATATTTT
J: TRBJ1-2; size: NA; V: TRBV3-1/TRBV3-2; D: NA; CDR3: CASSQDSGTPSSGYTF; DNA: TGTGCCAGCAGCCAGGACTCGGGGACTCCTTCATCTGGCTACACCTTC
J: TRBJ2-5; size: NA; V: TRBV5-4; D: TRBD2; CDR3: CASSLGTSLETQYF; DNA: TGTGCCAGCAGCCTCGGGACTAGCTTAGAGACCCAGTACTTC
J: TRBJ1-1; size: NA; V: TRBV7-2; D: NA; CDR3: CASREQVTANTEAFF; DNA: TGTGCCAGCAGAGAACAGGTCACAGCGAACACTGAAGCTTTCTTT
J: TRBJ2-2; size: NA; V: TRBV5-5; D: TRBD2; CDR3: CARGTSGNNRGAVF; DNA: TGTGCCAGAGGGACTAGCGGGAACAACCGGGGAGCTGTTTTT
J: TRBJ1-1; size: NA; V: TRBV9; D: NA; CDR3: CASSLISSDATEAFF; DNA: TGTGCCAGCAGCTTGATATCCAGCGACGCCACTGAAGCTTTCTTT
J: TRBJ2-7; size: few; V: TRBV4-2; D: TRBD2; CDR3: CASRQEGTSGRVALYEQYF; DNA: TGTGCCAGCAGGCAAGAGGGGACTAGCGGGAGAGTTGCTCTCTACGAGCAGTACTTC
J: TRBJ1-4; size: NA; V: TRBV24-1; D: TRBD1; CDR3: CATSEGTAGTEKLFF; DNA: TGTGCCACCAGTGAGGGGACAGCCGGCACTGAAAAACTGTTTTTT
J: TRBJ2-7; size: NA; V: TRBV5-1; D: NA; CDR3: CASSLESALYEQYF; DNA: TGCGCCAGCAGCTTGGAATCCGCACTCTACGAGCAGTACTTC
J: TRBJ2-7; size: NA; V: TRBV27; D: TRBD1; CDR3: CASSWGGQGIYEQYF; DNA: TGTGCCAGCAGTTGGGGGGGACAGGGCATCTACGAGCAGTACTTC
J: TRBJ2-7; size: NA; V: TRBV1; D: NA; CDR3: CTSPGALGLGEGSYEQYF; DNA: TGCACTTCTCCCGGGGCCCTTGGGTTAGGGGAGGGTTCCTATGAGCAGTACTTC
J: TRBJ2-1; size: few; V: TRBV10-3; D: NA; CDR3: CAISELGTEYNEQFF; DNA: TGTGCCATCAGTGAGCTGGGGACTGAGTACAATGAGCAGTTCTTC
J: TRBJ2-3; size: NA; V: TRBV12-5; D: TRBD1; CDR3: CASAVDRGFTDTQYF; DNA: TGTGCTAGTGCCGTCGACAGGGGGTTTACAGATACGCAGTATTTT
J: TRBJ2-4; size: NA; V: TRBV24-1; D: NA; CDR3: CATSDPTGTNIQYF; DNA: TGTGCCACCAGTGATCCCACCGGGACTAACATTCAGTACTTC
J: TRBJ1-1; size: NA; V: TRBV28; D: NA; CDR3: CASSLDSTEAFF; DNA: TGTGCCAGCAGTTTGGACAGCACTGAAGCTTTCTTT
J: TRBJ1-3; size: NA; V: TRBV5-1; D: NA; CDR3: CASSTGGIGNTIYF; DNA: TGCGCCAGCAGCACCGGAGGGATTGGAAACACCATATATTTT
J: TRBJ1-2; size: NA; V: TRBV24-1; D: NA; CDR3: CATSDLRGTYGYTF; DNA: TGTGCCACCAGTGATTTGCGGGGGACCTATGGCTACACCTTC
J: TRBJ2-1; size: NA; V: TRBV11-1; D: NA; CDR3: CASSPGTYNEQFF; DNA: TGTGCCAGCAGCCCCGGGACTTACAATGAGCAGTTCTTC
J: TRBJ1-1; size: NA; V: TRBV6-5; D: NA; CDR3: CASSPLSGTEAFF; DNA: TGTGCCAGCAGTCCCTTATCGGGGACTGAAGCTTTCTTT
J: TRBJ2-5; size: NA; V: TRBV20-1; D: TRBD2; CDR3: CSASSGLAGGPSYF; DNA: TGCAGTGCTAGTTCGGGACTAGCGGGGGGGCCCTCGTACTTC
J: TRBJ2-7; size: NA; V: TRBV7-6; D: TRBD2; CDR3: CASSFGGGATYEQYF; DNA: TGTGCCAGCAGCTTCGGCGGGGGGGCGACCTACGAGCAGTACTTC
J: TRBJ2-2; size: NA; V: TRBV10-1; D: NA; CDR3: CASSDSLGAGELFF; DNA: TGCGCCAGCAGTGACTCTCTGGGAGCCGGGGAGCTGTTTTTT
J: TRBJ1-6; size: NA; V: TRBV4-1; D: NA; CDR3: CASSQKTGSDNSPLHF; DNA: TGCGCCAGCAGCCAAAAGACAGGCAGCGATAATTCACCCCTCCACTTT
J: TRBJ2-1; size: NA; V: TRBV11-2; D: NA; CDR3: CASRPPSDNEQFF; DNA: TGTGCCAGCAGACCCCCTAGCGACAATGAGCAGTTCTTC
J: TRBJ2-7; size: NA; V: TRBV9; D: NA; CDR3: CASSPEIGYEQYF; DNA: TGTGCCAGCAGCCCCGAGATCGGGTACGAGCAGTACTTC
J: TRBJ2-1; size: NA; V: TRBV4-2; D: TRBD1; CDR3: CASSQDTGGAYNEQFF; DNA: TGTGCCAGCAGCCAAGATACAGGGGGCGCCTACAATGAGCAGTTCTTC
J: TRBJ1-3; size: few; V: TRBV5-1; D: TRBD1; CDR3: CASSLTGQGRNTIYF; DNA: TGCGCCAGCAGCTTGACCGGACAGGGGAGAAACACCATATATTTT
J: TRBJ1-5; size: NA; V: TRBV6-1; D: NA; CDR3: CASSENPGLQPQHF; DNA: TGTGCCAGCAGTGAAAACCCGGGTTTGCAGCCCCAGCATTTT
J: TRBJ2-7; size: NA; V: TRBV19; D: TRBD1; CDR3: CASSSIDRELVEQYF; DNA: TGTGCCAGTAGTTCAATCGACAGGGAACTGGTCGAGCAGTACTTC
J: TRBJ1-2; size: NA; V: TRBV28; D: TRBD1; CDR3: CASSPAGRGRNGYTF; DNA: TGTGCCAGCAGTCCGGCCGGCAGGGGGAGAAATGGCTACACCTTC